A single sample is the source of the 7 T cell receptor beta chains below, sequenced in a study of identical twins. In TCRdb, the 5' RACE reads were re-called with MiXCR into one record per CDR3 protein. Found here are 270,000 or so distinct CDR3 sequences, about 8% of them singletons; the top ten hold 3%. The same sample was also studied in work on yellow fever vaccine responses in identical twins.

The specimen was CD8+ T cells sorted from blood. The receptors were gathered from a woman aged 18-29 years in good health.

This sequence joins TRBV5-6 and TRBJ2-1; D not resolved. This CDR3 contains 15 residues. V was cut by 0 bases and J by 2 bases, with 9 bases left in between. Germline V gene lookup returns CDR1 SGHDT and CDR2 YYEEEE. CDR3 residues: CASSLGDFTYNEQFF. The CDR3 coding sequence is TGTGCCAGCAGCTTGGGGGATTTTACCTACAATGAGCAGTTCTTC.

The table lists this clonotype with a few counts. V is TRBV27 and J is TRBJ1-5; no definite D call. V was clipped by 3 bases and J by 3 bases, with 9 bases between them. The germline V gene has CDR1 MNHEY and CDR2 SMNVEV (reference sequence). CDR3 length equals 14 residues. The CDR3 region is CASSFGVTNQPQHF. CDR3 nucleotide sequence: TGTGCCAGCAGTTTTGGGGTAACCAATCAGCCCCAGCATTTT.

This chain joins TRBV27 and TRBJ2-7; D is unclear. The V gene's germline CDR1 is MNHEY and CDR2 SMNVEV (reference sequence). CDR3 length equals 16 residues. Trimming pared 8 bases from V and 3 bases from J, leaving 23 bases between. CDR3 nucleotides: TGTGCCAGCGGATACGCAGGCTCCGCAACCCACTACGAGCAGTACTTC. Translation gives CASGYAGSATHYEQYF.

This clonotype was observed at least ten times. The V and J genes are TRBV24-1 and TRBJ2-4, with TRBD1 identical over 7 bases. The CDR3 totals 13 residues. Per germline, CDR1 KGHDR and CDR2 SFDVKD. J lost 8 bases, V lost 3 bases, and 3 bases had no gene match. CDR3 in DNA: TGTGCCACCAGTGATGCAGGGGGTTACATTCAGTACTTC. It encodes CATSDAGGYIQYF.

The sample holds a few counts of this clonotype. V usage is TRBV11-1 and J usage is TRBJ2-3; 13 bases line up with TRBD2. The CDR3 runs to 20 residues. Trimming at V came to 2 bases and at J to 4 bases, leaving 15 bases not matched to a gene. CDR1 and CDR2 from the germline V gene are SGHAT and FQDESV (reference sequence). CDR3 region: CASSLPWTGTSGRDPDTQYF. The CDR3 bases are TGTGCCAGCAGCTTACCCTGGACGGGAACTAGCGGGAGGGACCCAGATACGCAGTATTTT.

In this sample, this clonotype turned up many times. For the CDR3, the DNA is TGTGCCAGCAGCCCAACGGGACTAGCGGGAGGGCCCCTCGTAAGAAAGTTCTTC. Its protein is CASSPTGLAGGPLVRKFF. The chain links TRBV11-1 to TRBJ2-1; TRBD2 matches at 16 bases. Trimming cost V 5 bases and J 14 bases; bases outside gene matches: 18. This CDR3 is built from 18 residues. Germline V gene sequence: CDR1 SGHAT, CDR2 FQDESV (reference sequence).

This clonotype has ten or more counts. The V gene is TRBV27, the J gene TRBJ2-5; no reliable D call. The CDR3 covers 13 residues. With 7 bases removed from V and 2 bases from J, the gap between germline ends came to 11 bases. The germline CDR1 and CDR2 sequences are MNHEY and SMNVEV (reference sequence). Here the CDR3 reads CASKFLGQETQYF. DNA for the CDR3: TGTGCCAGCAAGTTTCTGGGTCAAGAGACCCAGTACTTC.